One sample yielded the 25 T cell receptor beta chains listed below, sequenced in a study of blood T cell repertoires in COVID-19. Method: immunoSEQ multiplex PCR; TCRdb's copy keeps in-frame clones and lacks some. This sample carries around 190,000 clones, over 75% of them seen once, and the ten largest clones take 6.5% to 7%. The sample was peripheral blood. The source is a man in his 70s with active or convalescent COVID-19.

The rearrangement links TRBV4-3 to TRBJ2-3, with TRBD1 matching over 7 bases. The CDR3 totals 15 residues. Germline V gene lookup returns CDR1 LGHNA and CDR2 YSLEER. Trimming removed 3 bases from V and 0 bases from J; junction bases left unmatched: 3. The CDR3 here is CASSQGQPSTDTQYF. CDR3 DNA: TGCGCCAGCAGCCAGGGACAGCCTAGCACAGATACGCAGTATTTT.

Only a few counts were recorded for this clone. The chain joins TRBV6-5 to TRBJ1-1; 7 bases align to TRBD1. Germline CDR1 is MNHEY and CDR2 is SVGAGI. This CDR3 region has 14 residues. The V and J ends lost 8 bases and 4 bases, in that order; junction bases with no gene match: 10. The CDR3 sequence: CASLRQGGITEAFF. CDR3 nucleotide sequence: TGTGCCAGCCTAAGACAGGGAGGAATCACTGAAGCTTTCTTT.

The chain employs TRBV5-1 and TRBJ2-1; TRBD2 might be the D (6 bases). Germline CDR1 SGHRS, CDR2 YFSETQ. Trimming stripped 4 bases from V and 8 bases from J, with 22 bases between. The CDR3 is 16 residues long. CDR3 DNA sequence: TGCGCCAGCAGCCGTCAGGACGGGAGAAGGGAAGATGAGCAGTTCTTC. As protein: CASSRQDGRREDEQFF. Filled out from reference TRBV5-1 and TRBJ2-1, the complete variable domain reads KAGVTQTPRYLIKTRGQQVTLSCSPISGHRSVSWYQQTPGQGLQFLFEYFSETQRNKGNFPGRFSGRQFSNSRSEMNVSTLELGDSALYLCASSRQDGRREDEQFFGPGTRLTVL.

This sequence joins TRBV6-4 and TRBJ1-2; 9 bases are a match to TRBD1. Germline V gene sequence: CDR1 MRHNA, CDR2 SNTAGT. This CDR3 has 16 amino acids. Unmatched junction bases numbered 12, after V lost 6 bases and J lost 4 bases. The DNA for the CDR3 is TGTGCCAGCAGAGCCTCGGACAGGGGCGGACTCTATGGCTACACCTTC. Translated, it gives CASRASDRGGLYGYTF.

The chain employs TRBV7-9 and TRBJ2-7; D possibly corresponds to TRBD1 (6 bases). The CDR3 is 14 residues long. Germline V gene data show CDR1 as SEHNR and CDR2 as FQNEAQ (reference sequence). V was trimmed by 1 base and J by 0 bases, leaving 7 bases between them. CDR3 region: CASSLGQASYEQYF. In DNA, the CDR3 is TGTGCCAGCAGCTTAGGACAGGCCTCCTACGAGCAGTACTTC.

The chain is built from TRBV7-2 and TRBJ1-3; 8 bases align to TRBD1. Germline V gene lookup returns CDR1 SGHTA and CDR2 FQGNSA. V lost 1 base and J lost 4; bases outside the gene matches: 12. The CDR3 totals 18 residues. CDR3 amino acids: CASSLVATGGNSGNTIYF. The CDR3 coding sequence is TGTGCCAGCAGCTTAGTTGCCACAGGGGGTAATTCCGGAAACACCATATATTTT.

On this clone: Distinct nucleotide sequences in the sample also encode this CDR3. The chain is built from TRBV5-1 and TRBJ1-4; 7 bases agree with TRBD1. The CDR3 is 13 amino acids. Trimming took 5 bases from V and 8 from J; bases not matched to a gene: 6. CDR1 is SGHRS, CDR2 YFSETQ, per germline. In DNA form, the CDR3 reads TGCGCCAGCAGTAGGGGGCTTGGGGAAAAACTGTTTTTT. It yields the protein CASSRGLGEKLFF.

V usage is TRBV5-4 and J usage is TRBJ2-2; 10 bases match TRBD2. Germline values: CDR1 SGHNT, CDR2 YYREEE (reference sequence). V was clipped by 4 bases and J by 6 bases; unmatched bases: 15. The CDR3 extends over 18 amino acids. In DNA, the CDR3 is TGTGCCAGCAGCCCCCTCCCCGGGGCTAGCGGGAGTCCCGGGGAGCTGTTTTTT. Amino acids: CASSPLPGASGSPGELFF. Together with reference TRBV5-4 and TRBJ2-2, the CDR3 gives the full variable domain: ETGVTQSPTHLIKTRGQQVTLRCSSQSGHNTVSWYQQALGQGPQFIFQYYREEENGRGNFPPRFSGLQFPNYSSELNVNALELDDSALYLCASSPLPGASGSPGELFFGEGSRLTVL.

The chain carries TRBV11-2 and TRBJ1-2; weak D call: TRBD1 (5 bases). The germline V and J ends were trimmed by 1 base and 7 bases, with 10 bases remaining between them. The germline gives CDR1 SGHAT, CDR2 FQNNGV. This CDR3 has 13 residues. CDR3 in amino acids: CASSLGLTGGYTF. The CDR3, as DNA: TGTGCCAGCAGCTTAGGGCTCACAGGTGGCTACACCTTC.

The V call is TRBV6-6, the J call TRBJ1-1; D gene uncertain. This CDR3 is built from 16 residues. V was shortened by 8 bases and J by 0 bases, with 19 bases between the two germline ends. From germline, CDR1 is MNHNY and CDR2 SVGAGI (reference sequence). The DNA of the CDR3 is TGTGCCAGCTTCCCCGAGTTGCGCCTTATGAACACTGAAGCTTTCTTT. Protein: CASFPELRLMNTEAFF.

This clone has a handful of counts. V usage is TRBV18 and J usage is TRBJ1-2; the D is unclear. This CDR3 contains 13 residues. Trimming removed 3 bases from V and 4 bases from J, with 9 bases in between. Germline V gene lookup returns CDR1 KGHSH and CDR2 LQKENI. CDR3 DNA: TGTGCCAGCTCACCTCCAGGAATCTATGGCTACACCTTC. It is translated as CASSPPGIYGYTF.

This chain joins TRBV9 and TRBJ2-7, with 7 positions matching TRBD1. The CDR3 is made up of 14 amino acids. Germline CDR1 and CDR2: SGDLS and YYNGEE. With V trimmed by 3 bases and J by 5 bases, 8 bases remained unmatched. CDR3 in amino acids: CASSGDRKTNEQYF. DNA of the CDR3: TGTGCCAGCAGCGGGGACAGAAAAACTAACGAGCAGTACTTC.

This clone was picked up a small number of times. In nucleotides, the CDR3 is TGTGCCAGCAGACCCACAGGGGTGGGAAGCTACACCTTC. Its protein product is CASRPTGVGSYTF. The chain combines TRBV7-2 with TRBJ1-2; 7 bases map to TRBD1. V lost 6 bases to trimming and J lost 9 bases; unmatched junction nucleotides: 10. Germline CDR1 is SGHTA and CDR2 is FQGNSA. This CDR3 comprises 13 residues.

V gene TRBV4-1 combines with J gene TRBJ2-5; no reliable D call. Germline CDR1 reads MGHRA; CDR2 reads YSYEKL. CDR3 length: 13 residues. Trimming stripped 0 bases from V and 13 bases from J, with 15 bases between. CDR3 DNA: TGCGCCAGCAGCCAAGATAGGCAGACGGGTCGGTACTTC. It yields the protein CASSQDRQTGRYF.

This clone occurred a few times. V usage is TRBV18 and J usage is TRBJ1-6, with D uncertain. Germline V gives CDR1 KGHSH, CDR2 LQKENI. This CDR3 is 15 amino acids long. V was cut by 0 bases and J by 7 bases, with 10 bases left in between. The CDR3: CASSPPSGLNSPLHF. Here the CDR3 DNA reads TGTGCCAGCTCACCACCGTCAGGCCTGAATTCACCCCTCCACTTT.

The J gene is TRBJ1-2, the V gene TRBV19, with 7 bases lining up with TRBD1. J lost 0 bases, V lost 6 bases, and 1 base had no gene match. The CDR3 covers 13 residues. Looked up from germline, CDR1 is LNHDA and CDR2 is SQIVND (reference sequence). In DNA form, the CDR3 reads TGTGCCAGTAGGAGGGGGCCTAACTATGGCTACACCTTC. Translation gives CASRRGPNYGYTF.

Worth noting for this clone: The same CDR3 also results from other DNA sequences found in this sample. This sequence joins TRBV18 and TRBJ1-6, with 8 bases fitting TRBD1. CDR3 length: 15 amino acids. CDR1 and CDR2 from the germline V gene are KGHSH and LQKENI. J lost 8 bases, V lost 3 bases, and 6 bases had no gene match. The CDR3 DNA reads TGTGCCAGCTCACCGCGTGGACAGGGAGATTCACCCCTCCACTTT. Its translation is CASSPRGQGDSPLHF.

The J gene is TRBJ1-1, the V gene TRBV11-2; TRBD1 aligns across 10 bases. This CDR3 region has 15 residues. Germline values: CDR1 SGHAT, CDR2 FQNNGV. Trimming removed 5 bases from V and 2 bases from J; junction bases left unmatched: 5. The CDR3 DNA reads TGTGCCAGCAGCCCTTGGGACAGGGGTAACACTGAAGCTTTCTTT. Translation: CASSPWDRGNTEAFF.

The V and J genes are TRBV5-4 and TRBJ2-5; TRBD2 agrees at 10 bases. V lost 4 bases and J lost 5; bases outside the gene matches: 2. This CDR3 is 13 amino acids long. Germline V gene lookup returns CDR1 SGHNT and CDR2 YYREEE (reference sequence). This CDR3 is CASSLSGGETQYF. CDR3 DNA sequence: TGTGCCAGCAGCCTTAGCGGGGGGGAGACCCAGTACTTC.

This clone was counted a few times. The genes are TRBV3-1 (or the pseudogene TRBV3-2) and TRBJ1-2, with D unclear. The CDR3 sequence is 14 residues long. Germline assignment: CDR1 LGHDT and CDR2 YNNKEL (reference sequence). V lost 4 bases and J 7 bases, leaving 16 bases between the germline ends. CDR3 in amino acids: CASSLTTKVPGYTF. The CDR3 DNA reads TGTGCCAGCAGCCTAACGACAAAGGTACCTGGCTACACCTTC.

This sequence joins TRBV18 and TRBJ2-5; D possibly corresponds to TRBD1 (6 bases). CDR3 length: 16 residues. The germline V gene has CDR1 KGHSH and CDR2 LQKENI. V lost 0 bases and J lost 9, with 20 bases in between. The CDR3 DNA is TGTGCCAGCTCACCACCCTCGGAGAGACAGGCCGGGGCCCAGTACTTC. Translating it yields CASSPPSERQAGAQYF.

The V call is TRBV4-3, the J call TRBJ1-5, with D perhaps matching TRBD1 (5 bases). Trimming shortened V by 0 bases and J by 4 bases, and 10 bases separated the two germline ends. CDR1 and CDR2 from the germline V gene are LGHNA and YSLEER. The CDR3 runs to 15 residues. As DNA, the CDR3 is TGCGCCAGCAGCCAAGATGCCCGGACAAATCAGCCCCAGCATTTT. Amino acids: CASSQDARTNQPQHF.

This clone was observed a few times. The rearrangement links TRBV24-1 to TRBJ1-2, with 11 bases fitting TRBD1. Germline lookup yields CDR1 KGHDR and CDR2 SFDVKD. V lost 1 base and J lost 1; bases outside the gene matches: 4. The CDR3 consists of 17 residues. The CDR3: CATSDFWTGGYNYGYTF. In nucleotides, the CDR3 is TGTGCCACCAGTGATTTTTGGACAGGGGGCTATAACTATGGCTACACCTTC.

This sequence joins TRBV11-2 and TRBJ2-3; TRBD2 matches 7 bases. The length of the CDR3 is 20 residues. V lost 0 bases, J lost 4 bases, and 19 bases stayed unmatched. The germline CDR1 and CDR2 sequences are SGHAT and FQNNGV. CDR3 sequence: CASSLEDRGRESGRADTQYF. In nucleotides, the CDR3 is TGTGCCAGCAGCTTAGAAGATAGAGGGAGGGAGTCAGGGCGGGCAGATACGCAGTATTTT.

This clone was counted a few times. The rearrangement joins TRBV27 to TRBJ2-7; 8 nucleotides match TRBD1. Per the germline V gene, CDR1 is MNHEY and CDR2 is SMNVEV (reference sequence). V gave up 3 bases and J gave up 0 bases; unmatched junction bases: 7. This CDR3 contains 16 residues. The CDR3 spells CASSLARTGSSYEQYF. As DNA, the CDR3 is TGTGCCAGCAGTTTGGCTCGGACAGGGAGCTCCTACGAGCAGTACTTC.